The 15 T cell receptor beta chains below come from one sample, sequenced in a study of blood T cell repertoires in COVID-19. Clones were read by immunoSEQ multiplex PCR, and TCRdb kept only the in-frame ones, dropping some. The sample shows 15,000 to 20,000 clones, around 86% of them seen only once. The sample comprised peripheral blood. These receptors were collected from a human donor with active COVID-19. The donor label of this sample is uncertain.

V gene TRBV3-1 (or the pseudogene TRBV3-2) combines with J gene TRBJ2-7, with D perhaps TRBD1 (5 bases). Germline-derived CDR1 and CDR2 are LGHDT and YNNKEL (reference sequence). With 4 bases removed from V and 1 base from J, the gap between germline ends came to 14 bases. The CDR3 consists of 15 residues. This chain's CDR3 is CASSLTGPLSYEQYF. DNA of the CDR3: TGTGCCAGCAGCCTTACAGGCCCCCTGTCCTACGAGCAGTACTTC.

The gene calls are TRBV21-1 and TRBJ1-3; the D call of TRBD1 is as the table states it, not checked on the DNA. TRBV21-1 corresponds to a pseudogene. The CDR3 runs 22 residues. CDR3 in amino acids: CASSRPHTGETSFSPSGNTIYF. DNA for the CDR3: TGTGCCAGCAGCAGACCTCACACAGGGGAGACCTCCTTTTCACCCTCTGGAAACACCATATATTTT.

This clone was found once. The CDR3 DNA follows: TGCGCCAGCAGCCAAGACAGGGGGCGAGCTGATACGCAGTATTTT. Amino acid sequence: CASSQDRGRADTQYF. J is TRBJ2-3 and V is TRBV4-3, with 8 bases that match TRBD1. The CDR3 is 15 residues long. CDR1 is LGHNA and CDR2 is YSLEER in the germline V gene. V shed 0 bases and J 6 bases; nucleotides not matched to a gene: 5.

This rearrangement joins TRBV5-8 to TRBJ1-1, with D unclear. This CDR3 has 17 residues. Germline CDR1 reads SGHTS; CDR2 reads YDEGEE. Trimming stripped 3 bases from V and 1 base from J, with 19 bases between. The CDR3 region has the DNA TGTGCCAGCAGCTACGACCTTGGCGGGATGGGGAACACTGAAGCTTTCTTT. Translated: CASSYDLGGMGNTEAFF.

For the CDR3, the DNA is TGTGCCAGCAGTTACTCGCCTAGAAGCAATCAGCCCCAGCATTTT. Translating gives CASSYSPRSNQPQHF. The V gene is TRBV6-5, the J gene TRBJ1-5; no clear D gene. V was cut by 0 bases and J by 1 base, with 7 bases left in between. CDR1 MNHEY and CDR2 SVGAGI come from the germline V gene. This CDR3 region has 15 residues.

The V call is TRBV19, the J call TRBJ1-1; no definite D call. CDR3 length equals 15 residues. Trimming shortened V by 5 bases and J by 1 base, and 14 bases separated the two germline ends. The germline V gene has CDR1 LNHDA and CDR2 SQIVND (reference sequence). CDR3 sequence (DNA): TGTGCCAGTAGTCAGACTCTCAATGGGAACACTGAAGCTTTCTTT. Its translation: CASSQTLNGNTEAFF.

In DNA form, the CDR3 reads TGTGCCAGCAGCTTGCCAGGGCCCTATGGCTACACCTTC. It translates to CASSLPGPYGYTF. The chain joins TRBV5-6 to TRBJ1-2; TRBD1 might be the D (5 bases). Trimming removed 1 base from V and 4 bases from J, with 8 bases in between. The CDR3 length is 13 residues. Germline V gene data show CDR1 as SGHDT and CDR2 as YYEEEE. The entire variable domain, with the rest obtained from reference TRBV5-6 and TRBJ1-2, is as follows: DAGVTQSPTHLIKTRGQQVTLRCSPKSGHDTVSWYQQALGQGPQFIFQYYEEEERQRGNFPDRFSGHQFPNYSSELNVNALLLGDSALYLCASSLPGPYGYTFGSGTRLTVV.

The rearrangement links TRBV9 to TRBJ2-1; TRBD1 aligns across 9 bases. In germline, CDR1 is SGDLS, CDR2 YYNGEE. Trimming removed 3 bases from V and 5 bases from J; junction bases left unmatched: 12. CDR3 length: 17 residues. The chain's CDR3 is CASSGNYRGRWNNEQFF. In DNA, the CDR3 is TGTGCCAGCAGCGGAAACTACAGGGGGCGGTGGAACAATGAGCAGTTCTTC. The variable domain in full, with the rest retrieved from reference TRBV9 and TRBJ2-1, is DSGVTQTPKHLITATGQRVTLRCSPRSGDLSVYWYQQSLDQGLQFLIQYYNGEERAKGNILERFSAQQFPDLHSELNLSSLELGDSALYFCASSGNYRGRWNNEQFFGPGTRLTVL.

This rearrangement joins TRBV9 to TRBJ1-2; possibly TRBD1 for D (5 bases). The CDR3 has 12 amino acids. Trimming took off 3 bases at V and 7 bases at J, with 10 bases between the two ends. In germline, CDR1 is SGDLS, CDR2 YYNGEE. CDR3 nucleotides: TGTGCCAGCAGCGCCTCAGGGTTTGGCTACACCTTC. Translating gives CASSASGFGYTF. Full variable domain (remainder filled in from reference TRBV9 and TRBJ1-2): DSGVTQTPKHLITATGQRVTLRCSPRSGDLSVYWYQQSLDQGLQFLIQYYNGEERAKGNILERFSAQQFPDLHSELNLSSLELGDSALYFCASSASGFGYTFGSGTRLTVV.

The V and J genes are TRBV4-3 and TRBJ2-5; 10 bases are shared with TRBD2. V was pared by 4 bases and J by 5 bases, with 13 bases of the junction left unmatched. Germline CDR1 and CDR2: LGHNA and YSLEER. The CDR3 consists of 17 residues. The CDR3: CASSPTPGLAGVETQYF. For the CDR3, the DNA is TGCGCCAGCAGCCCAACCCCCGGGCTAGCGGGGGTGGAGACCCAGTACTTC.

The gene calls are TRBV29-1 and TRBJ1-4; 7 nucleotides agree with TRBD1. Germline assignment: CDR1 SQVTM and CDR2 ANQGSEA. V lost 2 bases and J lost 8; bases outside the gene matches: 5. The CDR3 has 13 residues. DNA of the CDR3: TGCAGCGTTGAACGGGACAGCGACGAAAAACTGTTTTTT. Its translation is CSVERDSDEKLFF.

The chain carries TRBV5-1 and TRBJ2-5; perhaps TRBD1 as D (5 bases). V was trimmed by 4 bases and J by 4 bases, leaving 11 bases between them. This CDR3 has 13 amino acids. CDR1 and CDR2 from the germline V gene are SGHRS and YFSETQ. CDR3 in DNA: TGCGCCAGCAGCCCGACAGCCCGAGAGACCCAGTACTTC. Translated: CASSPTARETQYF.

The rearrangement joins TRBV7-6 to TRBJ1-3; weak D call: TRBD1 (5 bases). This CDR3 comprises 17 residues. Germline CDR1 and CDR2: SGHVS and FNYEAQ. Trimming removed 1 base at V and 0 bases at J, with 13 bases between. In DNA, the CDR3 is TGTGCCAGCAGCTTAGGATTTGGGGGGGACTCTGGAAACACCATATATTTT. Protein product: CASSLGFGGDSGNTIYF.

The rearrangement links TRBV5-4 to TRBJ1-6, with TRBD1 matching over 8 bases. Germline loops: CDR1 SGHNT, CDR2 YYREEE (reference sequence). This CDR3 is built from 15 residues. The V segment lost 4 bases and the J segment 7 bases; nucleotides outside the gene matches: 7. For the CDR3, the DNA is TGTGCCAGCAGCAACGGACAGGGAATAAATTCACCCCTCCACTTT. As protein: CASSNGQGINSPLHF.

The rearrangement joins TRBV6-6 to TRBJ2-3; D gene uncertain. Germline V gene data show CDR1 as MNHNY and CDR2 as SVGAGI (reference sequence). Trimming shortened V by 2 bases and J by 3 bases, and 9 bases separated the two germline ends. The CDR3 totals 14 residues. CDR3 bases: TGTGCCAGCAGTTACCTCCAGGCAACAGATACGCAGTATTTT. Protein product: CASSYLQATDTQYF.